Listed below are T cell receptor beta chains from one sample, sequenced in a study of long-term antiretroviral therapy in people with HIV. Sequencing used immunoSEQ multiplex PCR; TCRdb keeps in-frame clones, though not all of them. The data contain approximately 18,000 clones, 65% to 85% of them singletons. The sample here was unsorted PBMCs, taken 2.3 years after starting antiretroviral therapy. The receptors were gathered from a woman in her forties with HIV. Both conserved end residues are part of each CDR3. The order of the fields is D gene, clone size, J gene, V gene, CDR3 protein, CDR3 DNA. D genes are given only for firm matches. Not every row has a clone size; where given, it reads once, few, many or a size class.

d_gene: -; abundance: -; j_gene: TRBJ1-1; v_gene: TRBV4-1; CDR3aa: CASSQDLSRTEAFF; CDR3nt: TGCGCCAGCAGCCAAGATCTAAGTAGGACTGAAGCTTTCTTT
d_gene: TRBD2; abundance: -; j_gene: TRBJ2-1; v_gene: TRBV27; CDR3aa: CASSPTSGDNEQFF; CDR3nt: TGTGCCAGCAGCCCAACTAGCGGGGACAATGAGCAGTTCTTC
d_gene: -; abundance: -; j_gene: TRBJ2-1; v_gene: TRBV11-2; CDR3aa: CASSLPGSSYNEQFF; CDR3nt: TGTGCCAGCAGCTTACCCGGAAGCTCCTACAATGAGCAGTTCTTC
d_gene: -; abundance: -; j_gene: TRBJ2-1; v_gene: TRBV27; CDR3aa: CASSFEGRTPIYNEQFF; CDR3nt: TGTGCCAGCAGTTTCGAGGGTCGGACCCCGATCTACAATGAGCAGTTCTTC
d_gene: -; abundance: few; j_gene: TRBJ2-7; v_gene: TRBV6-1; CDR3aa: CASSVERVSYEQYF; CDR3nt: TGTGCCAGCAGTGTGGAACGGGTCTCCTACGAGCAGTACTTC
d_gene: -; abundance: -; j_gene: TRBJ2-1; v_gene: TRBV27; CDR3aa: CASSLLERVYNEQFF; CDR3nt: TGTGCCAGCAGTTTGCTTGAGAGGGTTTACAATGAGCAGTTCTTC
d_gene: TRBD1; abundance: once; j_gene: TRBJ2-1; v_gene: TRBV12-5; CDR3aa: CASGSDRGNHNEQFF; CDR3nt: TGTGCTAGTGGTTCGGACAGGGGGAACCACAATGAGCAGTTCTTC
d_gene: -; abundance: few; j_gene: TRBJ1-4; v_gene: TRBV7-9; CDR3aa: CASSLDRDYDEKLFF; CDR3nt: TGTGCCAGCAGCTTAGACAGAGATTATGATGAAAAACTGTTTTTT
d_gene: -; abundance: once; j_gene: TRBJ2-1; v_gene: TRBV6-5; CDR3aa: CASSQTGLEFF; CDR3nt: TGTGCCAGCAGTCAGACTGGGCTCGAGTTCTTC
d_gene: TRBD2; abundance: -; j_gene: TRBJ2-7; v_gene: TRBV7-9; CDR3aa: CASTSGSGRHEQYF; CDR3nt: TGTGCCAGCACCTCGGGTAGCGGGAGACACGAGCAGTACTTC
d_gene: TRBD1; abundance: -; j_gene: TRBJ1-2; v_gene: TRBV18; CDR3aa: CASSPEQGAYYGYTF; CDR3nt: TGTGCCAGCTCACCAGAGCAGGGGGCCTATTATGGCTACACCTTC
d_gene: -; abundance: -; j_gene: TRBJ1-1; v_gene: TRBV19; CDR3aa: CASSITGNTEAFF; CDR3nt: TGTGCCAGTAGTATTACAGGGAACACTGAAGCTTTCTTT
d_gene: -; abundance: -; j_gene: TRBJ2-6; v_gene: TRBV6-4; CDR3aa: CASSSFHIAGANVLTF; CDR3nt: TGTGCCAGCAGTTCGTTCCATATAGCTGGGGCCAACGTCCTGACTTTC
d_gene: -; abundance: medium-sized; j_gene: TRBJ1-1; v_gene: TRBV7-9; CDR3aa: CASSLVIGYTEAFF; CDR3nt: TGTGCCAGCAGCTTAGTGATAGGCTACACTGAAGCTTTCTTT
d_gene: -; abundance: few; j_gene: TRBJ2-3; v_gene: TRBV6-5; CDR3aa: CASSYWRGIGTDTQYF; CDR3nt: TGTGCCAGCAGTTACTGGCGCGGGATCGGCACAGATACGCAGTATTTT
d_gene: -; abundance: -; j_gene: TRBJ2-2; v_gene: TRBV30; CDR3aa: CAWQGFSDTGELFF; CDR3nt: TGTGCCTGGCAGGGGTTTTCGGACACCGGGGAGCTGTTTTTT
d_gene: -; abundance: -; j_gene: TRBJ1-2; v_gene: TRBV4-2; CDR3aa: CASSQGLSLGGPSNYGYTF; CDR3nt: TGTGCCAGCAGCCAAGGCCTTTCTTTGGGGGGGCCTTCTAACTATGGCTACACCTTC
d_gene: -; abundance: -; j_gene: TRBJ2-3; v_gene: TRBV5-6; CDR3aa: CASSLMGGRDTQYF; CDR3nt: TGTGCCAGCAGCTTGATGGGGGGACGAGATACGCAGTATTTT
d_gene: -; abundance: few; j_gene: TRBJ1-4; v_gene: TRBV19; CDR3aa: CASAPGHLEKLFF; CDR3nt: TGTGCCAGTGCCCCGGGACACCTTGAAAAACTGTTTTTT
d_gene: -; abundance: -; j_gene: TRBJ2-1; v_gene: TRBV19; CDR3aa: CASSEEGAPYNEQFF; CDR3nt: TGTGCCAGTAGTGAGGAGGGGGCACCCTACAATGAGCAGTTCTTC
d_gene: -; abundance: -; j_gene: TRBJ2-7; v_gene: TRBV5-5; CDR3aa: CASSTWGYEQYF; CDR3nt: TGTGCCAGCAGTACCTGGGGGTACGAGCAGTACTTC
d_gene: -; abundance: once; j_gene: TRBJ1-1; v_gene: TRBV14; CDR3aa: CASSQKLGTEAFF; CDR3nt: TGTGCCAGCAGCCAAAAGTTAGGCACTGAAGCTTTCTTT
d_gene: -; abundance: -; j_gene: TRBJ1-1; v_gene: TRBV27; CDR3aa: CASNRQTGGPAFF; CDR3nt: TGTGCCAGCAACCGTCAGACAGGCGGACCAGCTTTCTTT
d_gene: TRBD1; abundance: -; j_gene: TRBJ1-2; v_gene: TRBV2; CDR3aa: CASTEGRTGAYGYTF; CDR3nt: TGTGCCAGCACCGAGGGAAGGACAGGGGCATATGGCTACACCTTC
d_gene: -; abundance: -; j_gene: TRBJ2-1; v_gene: TRBV28; CDR3aa: CASSLTLSSYNEQFF; CDR3nt: TGTGCCAGCAGTTTAACGCTGAGCTCCTACAATGAGCAGTTCTTC
d_gene: -; abundance: -; j_gene: TRBJ2-1; v_gene: TRBV6-6; CDR3aa: CASSLGENEQFF; CDR3nt: TGTGCCAGCAGCTTAGGAGAGAATGAGCAGTTCTTC
d_gene: -; abundance: -; j_gene: TRBJ2-7; v_gene: TRBV15; CDR3aa: CATSRDGRGQYF; CDR3nt: TGTGCCACCAGCAGAGACGGCCGCGGGCAGTACTTC
d_gene: TRBD1; abundance: few; j_gene: TRBJ1-2; v_gene: TRBV7-9; CDR3aa: CASSAAGTGANGYTF; CDR3nt: TGTGCCAGCAGCGCCGCCGGGACAGGGGCAAATGGCTACACCTTC
d_gene: -; abundance: -; j_gene: TRBJ2-5; v_gene: TRBV18; CDR3aa: CASSPPSQETQYF; CDR3nt: TGTGCCAGCTCACCACCCTCTCAAGAGACCCAGTACTTC